This record concerns one TCR beta chain sequence. This clonotype has at least ten counts. Its antigen remains undetermined. Nothing much larger sits one base from this clone, and base qualities are not available. The source of the sample is a study of blood T cells in healthy people across ages (dated by TCRdb to between 2014 and 2016). Turning to the overall study: In model experiments, template switching captured roughly one uniquely barcoded TCR beta cDNA molecule for every two T cells. To track age-related changes in TCR beta repertoire diversity, the study relied on deep sequencing normalized with unique cDNA molecular identifiers. The donors were divided into four age groups: young (average around 15 years), middle-aged (approximately 39), aged (approximately 62) and long-lived (roughly 88). To avoid experimental bias, donors of different ages were spread randomly across the sequencing lanes. For two donors (one aged 18 to 30 and one aged 80 or older), the study analyzed two additional independent replicas of 1 million unique cDNA reads from the same blood draw. General findings and caveats noted by the study authors: Because profiling used bulk unsorted PBMCs, naive and antigen-experienced compartments could not be compared conclusively. As age increased, observed TCR beta diversity per million T cells dropped in a roughly linear way, and a significant reduction was already evident by age approximately 40. Estimates of total diversity based on one million sequenced T cells were regarded as lower bounds and as underestimates. The CMV infection status of donors was not known, potentially confounding age-related changes in expanded clonotypes. Observed TCR beta diversity correlated strongly with the percentage of naive T cells measured by flow cytometry. Compared with the aged group, the long-lived group had more naive CD4+ T cells, fewer expanded clones and increased TCR diversity, suggesting age selection.

The roughly 39 donors, aged roughly 6 to 95 years, were systemically healthy Caucasian individuals from Russia. Ten milliliters of peripheral blood were drawn from each donor into EDTA-treated Vacutainer tubes. PBMCs were isolated by Ficoll-Paque density-gradient centrifugation, with at least 7 million obtained per sample. Trizol reagent was used to extract total RNA from PBMCs, with at least 6 micrograms per sample. Naive CD45RAhigh/CD27high T cell percentages were measured by flow cytometry on a PBMC aliquot from every donor. The germline V gene provides CDR1 SNHLY and CDR2 FYNNEI. The germline ends are 10 bases apart after V is trimmed by 6 bases and J by 1 base. Reading from cysteine to phenylalanine, the CDR3 counts 13 amino acids. Only the CDR3 DNA is retained, 39 bases long and in frame from the first base. Library generation was performed with 5' RACE. A second roughly 6 to 12 cycle PCR used a sample-barcoded 5' primer and a J-beta primer mix. A template-switch 5' adaptor carrying 12 random nucleotides introduced a unique molecular identifier onto each TCR beta cDNA molecule. Each sample yielded at least 2.5 million CDR3-containing paired-end reads. The Mint cDNA synthesis kit, primed by a TRBC-specific oligonucleotide, was used to synthesize first-strand cDNA from all RNA. Following uracil-DNA glycosylase treatment, all cDNA underwent a first 18-cycle PCR with the universal primers M1SS and BC2_uni_R. As for how the authors treated the data: Each sample was normalized by randomly selecting 1 million high-quality reads, each carrying a distinct molecular identifier. Instead of being binned into consensus sequences, reads with shared molecular identifiers were discarded. MiTCR, set to a Q25 quality threshold and the strictest error-elimination algorithm, was used for CDR3 identification, clonotype clustering and error correction. A nonparametric unseen species model with Euler transformation was used to estimate lower-bound total TCR beta diversity. TCRdb itself trimmed the public reads at Q25 with fastp, ran MiXCR and retained productive beta chains. Each CDR3 protein appears once, grouped with its most common genes and DNA. The V and J calls shown here were made by TCRdb, not taken from the authors' results. The sample table contains approximately 1,700,000 distinct CDR3 sequences; only one count was recorded for around 42% of them. Of the sample, around 23% falls within the top ten clones.

In this chain, TRBV2 is recombined with TRBJ2-7, and possibly TRBD1, on 5 matching bases. The sample consisted of blood. This TCR was sampled from a human donor in good health. The CDR3 here reads CASSPTASYEQYF. The DNA sequence follows: TGTGCCAGCAGCCCGACAGCTTCCTACGAGCAGTACTTC.